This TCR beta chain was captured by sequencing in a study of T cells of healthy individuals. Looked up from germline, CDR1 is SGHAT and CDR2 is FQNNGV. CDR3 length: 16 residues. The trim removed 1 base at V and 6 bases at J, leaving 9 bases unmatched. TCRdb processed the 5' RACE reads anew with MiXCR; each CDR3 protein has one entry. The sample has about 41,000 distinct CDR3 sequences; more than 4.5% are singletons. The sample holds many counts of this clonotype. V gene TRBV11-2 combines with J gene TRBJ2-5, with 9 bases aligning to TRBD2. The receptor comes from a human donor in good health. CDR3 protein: CASSLVVSGSRKTQYF. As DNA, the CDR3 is TGTGCCAGCAGCTTAGTGGTTAGCGGGAGTCGGAAGACCCAGTACTTC.